This TCR beta chain comes out of a study of circulating and synovial CD4+ cells in juvenile arthritis. Study-level points and caveats: These blood cells shared more CDR3 sequences with synovium than bulk blood.

Regarding this clone: Its antigen remains unidentified.

Sequencing used immunoSEQ multiplex PCR; TCRdb keeps in-frame clones, though not all of them. The sample carries some 33,000 clones, about 94% recorded once. The CDR3 consists of 16 residues. Germline V lookup: CDR1 MNHNY, CDR2 SVGAGI (reference sequence). J was trimmed by 0 bases and V by 6 bases; bases with no gene match: 6. The clonotype originates from a human donor with juvenile idiopathic arthritis. This sequence joins TRBV6-6 and TRBJ2-3, with TRBD1 identical over 10 bases. The sequenced sample consisted of CD4+ T cells from blood. The CDR3 region has the DNA TGTGCCAGCAGGGTCCGGGGACAGGGGAGCACAGATACGCAGTATTTT. Its translation: CASRVRGQGSTDTQYF.